One and the same sample provided the 6 T cell receptor beta chains below, sequenced in a study of shared clonotypes between healthy human individuals. TCRdb keeps only in-frame clones here, not all; method: immunoSEQ multiplex PCR. The sample has roughly 2.4 million clones, under 97% seen once. Material: naive CD4+ T cells sorted from blood. The subset denotes: CD45RA+ positively selected. These receptor sequences come from a man aged 18-30 years in good health.

This chain joins TRBV18 and TRBJ2-7; D may be TRBD1 (6 bases). V was clipped by 3 bases and J by 2 bases, with 14 bases between them. CDR3 length: 15 residues. Germline loops: CDR1 KGHSH, CDR2 LQKENI. The chain's CDR3 is CASSPSWGQTYEQYF. The CDR3 nucleotides read TGTGCCAGCTCACCGAGTTGGGGGCAGACCTACGAGCAGTACTTC. The variable domain in full, with the rest retrieved from reference TRBV18 and TRBJ2-7, is NAGVMQNPRHLVRRRGQEARLRCSPMKGHSHVYWYRQLPEEGLKFMVYLQKENIIDESGMPKERFSAEFPKEGPSILRIQQVVRGDSAAYFCASSPSWGQTYEQYFGPGTRLTVT.

The chain joins TRBV7-2 to TRBJ1-2; D call uncertain. The CDR3 has 13 amino acids. Germline CDR1 reads SGHTA; CDR2 reads FQGNSA. Trimming removed 3 bases from V and 6 bases from J, with 11 bases in between. CDR3 amino acids: CASSFGQADGYTF. In DNA form, the CDR3 reads TGTGCCAGCAGCTTCGGCCAGGCTGATGGCTACACCTTC.

This chain joins TRBV15 and TRBJ2-5; 9 bases agree with TRBD2. The CDR3 length is 17 residues. V gave up 1 base and J gave up 4 bases; unmatched junction bases: 10. Per the germline V gene, CDR1 is LNHNV and CDR2 is YYDKDF (reference sequence). The CDR3: CATSRGGSGGKGETQYF. For the CDR3, the DNA is TGTGCCACCAGCAGAGGCGGTAGCGGGGGAAAGGGAGAGACCCAGTACTTC.

This chain joins TRBV5-6 and TRBJ1-2; D is possibly TRBD1 (5 bases). The ends were cut back, 4 bases at V and 4 bases at J, with 14 bases in the middle. Per the germline V gene, CDR1 is SGHDT and CDR2 is YYEEEE. CDR3 length equals 14 residues. The CDR3 nucleotides read TGTGCCAGCAGCATTTCTGGGGGGGTCTATGGCTACACCTTC. Translating gives CASSISGGVYGYTF.

The rearrangement joins TRBV18 to TRBJ2-3; perhaps D is TRBD1 or TRBD2 (5 bases each). The CDR3 totals 14 residues. CDR1 and CDR2 from the germline V gene are KGHSH and LQKENI. V shed 5 bases and J shed 1 base, with 10 bases lying between them. The CDR3 loop is CASSDGAGTDTQYF. CDR3 coding DNA: TGTGCCAGCTCAGACGGGGCGGGCACAGATACGCAGTATTTT.

The chain employs TRBV2 and TRBJ2-3; D remains ambiguous. The germline gives CDR1 SNHLY, CDR2 FYNNEI. V lost 7 bases and J 2 bases, leaving 10 bases between the germline ends. The CDR3 consists of 13 residues. In DNA form, the CDR3 reads TGTGCCAGCATCTGGTCCCTCACAGATACGCAGTATTTT. This translates into CASIWSLTDTQYF.